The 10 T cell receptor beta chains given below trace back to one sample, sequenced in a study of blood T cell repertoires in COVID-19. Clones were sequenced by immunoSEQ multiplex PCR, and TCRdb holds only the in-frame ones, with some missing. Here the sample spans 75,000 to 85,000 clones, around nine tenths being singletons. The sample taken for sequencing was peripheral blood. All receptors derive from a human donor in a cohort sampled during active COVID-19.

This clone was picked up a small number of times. CDR3 residues: CASSQSDRGGEKLFF. The CDR3 region has the DNA TGCGCCAGCAGCCAGTCAGACAGGGGGGGAGAAAAACTGTTTTTT. The chain couples TRBV4-1 to TRBJ1-4; 9 nucleotides agree with TRBD1. The CDR3 has 15 amino acids. Germline V lookup: CDR1 MGHRA, CDR2 YSYEKL. With 3 bases clipped from V and 8 bases from J, the junction kept 7 bases outside the gene matches.

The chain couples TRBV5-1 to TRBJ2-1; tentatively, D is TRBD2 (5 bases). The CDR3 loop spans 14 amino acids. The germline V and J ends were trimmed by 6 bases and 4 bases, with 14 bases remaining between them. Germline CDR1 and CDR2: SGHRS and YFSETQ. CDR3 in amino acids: CASKEPPGYNEQFF. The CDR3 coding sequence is TGCGCCAGCAAAGAACCCCCGGGGTACAATGAGCAGTTCTTC.

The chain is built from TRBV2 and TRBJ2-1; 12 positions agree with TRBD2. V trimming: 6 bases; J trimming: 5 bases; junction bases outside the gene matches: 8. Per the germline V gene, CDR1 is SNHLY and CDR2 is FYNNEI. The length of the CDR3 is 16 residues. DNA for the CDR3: TGTGCCAGCAGAAAGGGGAGGACTAGCGGGAACAATGAGCAGTTCTTC. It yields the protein CASRKGRTSGNNEQFF.

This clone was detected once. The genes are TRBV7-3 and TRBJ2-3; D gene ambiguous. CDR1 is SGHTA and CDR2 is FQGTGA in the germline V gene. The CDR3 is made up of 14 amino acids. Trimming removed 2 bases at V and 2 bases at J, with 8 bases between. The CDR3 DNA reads TGTGCCAGCAGCTTATCAACCTACACAGATACGCAGTATTTT. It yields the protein CASSLSTYTDTQYF.

CDR3 in amino acids: CASREGLSNQPQHF. The CDR3 nucleotides are TGTGCCAGCAGGGAGGGTCTGAGCAATCAGCCCCAGCATTTT. The chain uses TRBV2 and TRBJ1-5; D gene unclear. This CDR3 is built from 14 residues. V was trimmed by 6 bases and J by 1 base, leaving 10 bases between them. The germline gives CDR1 SNHLY, CDR2 FYNNEI.

The CDR3 protein is CASSTWGQGVTQYF. The DNA of the CDR3 is TGTGCCAGTAGCACCTGGGGACAGGGAGTGACCCAGTACTTC. This chain connects TRBV19 to TRBJ2-5; 9 nucleotides line up with TRBD1. Germline V gives CDR1 LNHDA, CDR2 SQIVND (reference sequence). V gave up 6 bases and J gave up 7 bases; unmatched junction bases: 9. This CDR3 is built from 14 residues.

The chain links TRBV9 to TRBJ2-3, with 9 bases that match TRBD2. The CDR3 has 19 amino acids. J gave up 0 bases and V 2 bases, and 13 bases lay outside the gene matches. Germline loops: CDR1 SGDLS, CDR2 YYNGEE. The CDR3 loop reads CASSVSPGSGGSSTDTQYF. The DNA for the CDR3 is TGTGCCAGCAGCGTCAGCCCGGGTAGCGGGGGCTCTAGCACAGATACGCAGTATTTT.

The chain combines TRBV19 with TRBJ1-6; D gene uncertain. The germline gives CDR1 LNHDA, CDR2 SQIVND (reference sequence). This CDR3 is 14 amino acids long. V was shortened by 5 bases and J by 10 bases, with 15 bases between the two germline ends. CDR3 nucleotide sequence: TGTGCCAGTAGTTTAACGGTCTCAAACTCACCCCTCCACTTT. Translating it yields CASSLTVSNSPLHF.

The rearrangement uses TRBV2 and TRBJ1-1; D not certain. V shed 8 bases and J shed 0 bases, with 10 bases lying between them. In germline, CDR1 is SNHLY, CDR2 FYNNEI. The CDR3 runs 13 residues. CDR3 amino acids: CASLPGLNTEAFF. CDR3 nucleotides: TGTGCCAGCCTCCCAGGCCTGAACACTGAAGCTTTCTTT. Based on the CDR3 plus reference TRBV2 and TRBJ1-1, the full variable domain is EPEVTQTPSHQVTQMGQEVILRCVPISNHLYFYWYRQILGQKVEFLVSFYNNEISEKSEIFDDQFSVERPDGSNFTLKIRSTKLEDSAMYFCASLPGLNTEAFFGQGTRLTVV.

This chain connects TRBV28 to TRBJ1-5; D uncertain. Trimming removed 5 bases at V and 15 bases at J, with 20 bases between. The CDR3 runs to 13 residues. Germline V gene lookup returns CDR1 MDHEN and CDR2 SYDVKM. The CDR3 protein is CASSPLGRAKPHF. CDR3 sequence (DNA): TGTGCCAGCAGTCCCTTAGGGAGGGCCAAACCGCATTTT.